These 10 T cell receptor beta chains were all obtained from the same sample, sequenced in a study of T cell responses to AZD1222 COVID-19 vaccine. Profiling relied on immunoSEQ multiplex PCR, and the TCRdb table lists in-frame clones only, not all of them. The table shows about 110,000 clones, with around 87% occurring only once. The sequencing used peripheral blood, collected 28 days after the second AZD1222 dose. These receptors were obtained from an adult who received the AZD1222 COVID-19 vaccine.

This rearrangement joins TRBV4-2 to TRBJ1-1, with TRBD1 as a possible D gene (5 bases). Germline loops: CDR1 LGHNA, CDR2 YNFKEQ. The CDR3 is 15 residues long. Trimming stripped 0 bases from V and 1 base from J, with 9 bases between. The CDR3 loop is CASSQEIGGNTEAFF. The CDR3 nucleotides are TGTGCCAGCAGCCAAGAGATTGGGGGGAACACTGAAGCTTTCTTT.

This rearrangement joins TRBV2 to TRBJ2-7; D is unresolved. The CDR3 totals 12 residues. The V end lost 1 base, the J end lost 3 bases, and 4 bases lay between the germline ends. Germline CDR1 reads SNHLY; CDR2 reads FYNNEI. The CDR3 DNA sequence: TGTGCCAGCAGTGAAGAAGTCTACGAGCAGTACTTC. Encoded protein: CASSEEVYEQYF.

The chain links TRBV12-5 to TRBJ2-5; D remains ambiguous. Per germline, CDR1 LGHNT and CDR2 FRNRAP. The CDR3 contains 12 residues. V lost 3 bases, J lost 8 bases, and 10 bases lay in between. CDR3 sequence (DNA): TGTGCTAGTGGTTTCCGTTTGGTCACCCAGTACTTC. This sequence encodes CASGFRLVTQYF. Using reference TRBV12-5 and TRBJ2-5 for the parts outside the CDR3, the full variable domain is DARVTQTPRHKVTEMGQEVTMRCQPILGHNTVFWYRQTMMQGLELLAYFRNRAPLDDSGMPKDRFSAEMPDATLATLKIQPSEPRDSAVYFCASGFRLVTQYFGPGTRLLVL.

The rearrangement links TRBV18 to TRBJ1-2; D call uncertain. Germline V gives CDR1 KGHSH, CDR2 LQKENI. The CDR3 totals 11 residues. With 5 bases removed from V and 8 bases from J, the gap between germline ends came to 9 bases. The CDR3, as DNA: TGTGCCAGCTCAACTGGACGCGGCTACACCTTC. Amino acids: CASSTGRGYTF.

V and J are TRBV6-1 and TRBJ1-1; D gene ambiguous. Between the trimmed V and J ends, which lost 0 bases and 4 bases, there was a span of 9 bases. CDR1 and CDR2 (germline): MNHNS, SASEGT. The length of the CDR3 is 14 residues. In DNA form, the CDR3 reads TGTGCCAGCAGTGAAGCGGCCCTGGCCACTGAAGCTTTCTTT. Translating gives CASSEAALATEAFF.

As DNA, the CDR3 is TGTGCCAGCTCATCCTGGGACAGAAACGAGCAGTACTTC. Translating gives CASSSWDRNEQYF. The chain combines TRBV18 with TRBJ2-7, with 7 bases identical to TRBD1. Trimming at V came to 5 bases and at J to 5 bases, leaving 6 bases not matched to a gene. This CDR3 spans 13 amino acids. Germline values: CDR1 KGHSH, CDR2 LQKENI.

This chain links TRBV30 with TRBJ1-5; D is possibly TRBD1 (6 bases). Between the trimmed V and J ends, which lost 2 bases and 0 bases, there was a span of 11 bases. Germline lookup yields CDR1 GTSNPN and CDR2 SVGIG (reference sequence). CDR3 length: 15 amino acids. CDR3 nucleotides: TGTGCCTGGAGTAGGGGGGCCAATAGCAATCAGCCCCAGCATTTT. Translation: CAWSRGANSNQPQHF. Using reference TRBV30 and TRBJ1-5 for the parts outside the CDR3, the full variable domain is SQTIHQWPATLVQPVGSPLSLECTVEGTSNPNLYWYRQAAGRGLQLLFYSVGIGQISSEVPQNLSASRPQDRQFILSSKKLLLSDSGFYLCAWSRGANSNQPQHFGDGTRLSIL.

CDR3 bases: TGTGCCAGCAGTTACTCTGATCAGCCCCAGCATTTT. Its protein product is CASSYSDQPQHF. This chain joins TRBV6-6 and TRBJ1-5; no clear D gene. From germline, CDR1 is MNHNY and CDR2 SVGAGI (reference sequence). This CDR3 has 12 amino acids. The V end was cut by 0 bases, the J end by 5 bases, with 2 bases between.

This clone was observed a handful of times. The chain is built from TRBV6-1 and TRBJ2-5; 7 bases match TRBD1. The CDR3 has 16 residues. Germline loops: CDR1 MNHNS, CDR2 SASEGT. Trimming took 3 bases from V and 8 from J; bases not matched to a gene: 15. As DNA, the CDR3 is TGTGCCAGCAGTGACCCCGCGGTGGCAGGGGGTACTACCCAGTACTTC. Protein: CASSDPAVAGGTTQYF.

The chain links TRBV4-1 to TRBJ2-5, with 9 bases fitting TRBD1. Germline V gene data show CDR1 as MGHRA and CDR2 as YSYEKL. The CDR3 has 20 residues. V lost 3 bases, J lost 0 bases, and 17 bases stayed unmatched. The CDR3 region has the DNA TGCGCCAGCAGCCAGAAGACCATGGCTTCGCGGGACAGGGACCAAGAGACCCAGTACTTC. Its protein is CASSQKTMASRDRDQETQYF.